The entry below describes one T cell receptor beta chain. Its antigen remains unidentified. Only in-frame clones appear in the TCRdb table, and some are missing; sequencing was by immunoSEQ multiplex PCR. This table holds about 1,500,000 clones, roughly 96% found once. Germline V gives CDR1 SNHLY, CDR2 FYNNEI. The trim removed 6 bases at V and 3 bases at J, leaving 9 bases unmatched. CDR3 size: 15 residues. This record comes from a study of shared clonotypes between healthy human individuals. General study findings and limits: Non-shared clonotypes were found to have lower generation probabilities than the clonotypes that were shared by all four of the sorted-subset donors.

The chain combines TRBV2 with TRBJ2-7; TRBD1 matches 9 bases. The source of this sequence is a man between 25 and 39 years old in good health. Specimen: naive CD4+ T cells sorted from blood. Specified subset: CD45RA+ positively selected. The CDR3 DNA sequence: TGTGCCAGCAGCCCGACAGGGGGTATATTCTACGAGCAGTACTTC. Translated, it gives CASSPTGGIFYEQYF.